The source of this T cell receptor (beta chain) is a study of shared clonotypes between healthy human individuals. The study's findings and limits: Enrolling few donors narrowed the genetic and exposure-history diversity that was represented. Depth was large, yet rarefaction showed that sorted-subset sequencing was incomplete.

This clone was observed once. The antigen is undetermined. Source study methods: Without quality scores, immunoSEQ junctional reads could not be filtered like full-length reads. The repertoire was sequenced with immunoSEQ multiplex PCR; TCRdb's copy has only in-frame clones and lacks some. V, J and clone size derive from that table, while D and trimming were established from the DNA sequence. The sample comprises over 850,000 clones, 75% to 85% of which are singletons, and approximately 0.56% rests with the top ten. The trim removed 0 bases at V and 5 bases at J, leaving 5 bases unmatched. Germline V CDR1 and CDR2: KGHSH, LQKENI. The CDR3 runs 15 residues.

The genes are TRBV18 and TRBJ2-7; 9 bases align to TRBD2. The source is a man between 18 and 35 years old in good health. Some clones in this sample may be carry-over from other donors' samples. Source material: memory CD4+ T cells from PBMCs. Indicated subset: CD45RA-negative fraction. This CDR3 reads CASSPPTSGLNEQYF. The CDR3 DNA sequence: TGTGCCAGCTCACCACCGACTAGCGGTTTAAACGAGCAGTACTTC.